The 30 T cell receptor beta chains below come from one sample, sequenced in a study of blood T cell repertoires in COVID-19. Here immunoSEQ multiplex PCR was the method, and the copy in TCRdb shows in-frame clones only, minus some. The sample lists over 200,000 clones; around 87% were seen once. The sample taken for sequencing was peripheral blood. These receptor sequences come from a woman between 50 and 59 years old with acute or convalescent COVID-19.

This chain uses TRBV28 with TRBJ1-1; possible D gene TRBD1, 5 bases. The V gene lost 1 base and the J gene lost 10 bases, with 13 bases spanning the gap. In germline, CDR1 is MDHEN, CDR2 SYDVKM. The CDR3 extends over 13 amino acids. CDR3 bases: TGTGCCAGCAGTTTATTAGGCCCCGGGGGAGCTTTCTTT. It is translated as CASSLLGPGGAFF.

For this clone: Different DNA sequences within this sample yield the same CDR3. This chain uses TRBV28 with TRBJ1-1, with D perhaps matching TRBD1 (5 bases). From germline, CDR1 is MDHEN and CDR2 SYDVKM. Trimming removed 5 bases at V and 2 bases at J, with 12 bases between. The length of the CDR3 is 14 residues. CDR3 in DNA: TGTGCCAGCAGTCCCCCAGACAGAAACACTGAAGCTTTCTTT. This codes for CASSPPDRNTEAFF. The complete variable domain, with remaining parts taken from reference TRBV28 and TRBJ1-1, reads DVKVTQSSRYLVKRTGEKVFLECVQDMDHENMFWYRQDPGLGLRLIYFSYDVKMKEKGDIPEGYSVSREKKERFSLILESASTNQTSMYLCASSPPDRNTEAFFGQGTRLTVV.

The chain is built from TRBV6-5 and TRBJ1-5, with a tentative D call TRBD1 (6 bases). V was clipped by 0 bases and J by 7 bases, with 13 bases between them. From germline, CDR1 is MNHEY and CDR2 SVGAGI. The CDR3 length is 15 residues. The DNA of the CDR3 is TGTGCCAGCAGTTACTCTGCAGGGCAGGGGCAGCCCCAGCATTTT. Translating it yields CASSYSAGQGQPQHF.

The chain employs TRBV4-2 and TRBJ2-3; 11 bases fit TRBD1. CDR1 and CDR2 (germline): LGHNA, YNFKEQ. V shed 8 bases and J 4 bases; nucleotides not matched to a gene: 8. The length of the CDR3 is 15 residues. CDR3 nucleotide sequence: TGTGCCAGCGGCAACCCGGGACAGGGGGCAGATACGCAGTATTTT. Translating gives CASGNPGQGADTQYF.

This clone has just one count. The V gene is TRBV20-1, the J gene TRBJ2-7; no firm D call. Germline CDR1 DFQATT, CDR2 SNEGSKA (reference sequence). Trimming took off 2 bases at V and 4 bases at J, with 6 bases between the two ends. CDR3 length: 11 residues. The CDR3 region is CSARIEYEQYF. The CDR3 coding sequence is TGCAGTGCTAGAATCGAGTACGAGCAGTACTTC.

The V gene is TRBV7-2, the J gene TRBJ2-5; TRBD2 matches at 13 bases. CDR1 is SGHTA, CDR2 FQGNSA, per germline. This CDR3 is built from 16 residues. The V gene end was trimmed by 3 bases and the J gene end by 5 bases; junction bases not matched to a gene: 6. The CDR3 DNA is TGTGCCAGCAGCTTTACTAGCGGGAGGGGTGGGGAGACCCAGTACTTC. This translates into CASSFTSGRGGETQYF.

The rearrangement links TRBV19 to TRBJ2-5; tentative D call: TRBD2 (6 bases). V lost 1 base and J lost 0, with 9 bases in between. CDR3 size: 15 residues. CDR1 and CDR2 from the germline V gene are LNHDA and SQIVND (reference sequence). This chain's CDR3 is CASSIGGGYQETQYF. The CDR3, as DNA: TGTGCCAGTAGTATAGGCGGAGGGTACCAAGAGACCCAGTACTTC.

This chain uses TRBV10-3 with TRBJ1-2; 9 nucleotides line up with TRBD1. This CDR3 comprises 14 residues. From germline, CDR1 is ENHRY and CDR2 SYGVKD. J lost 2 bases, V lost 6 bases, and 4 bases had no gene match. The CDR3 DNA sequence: TGTGCCATCAGAGGGGACAGGGCAAACTATGGCTACACCTTC. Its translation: CAIRGDRANYGYTF.

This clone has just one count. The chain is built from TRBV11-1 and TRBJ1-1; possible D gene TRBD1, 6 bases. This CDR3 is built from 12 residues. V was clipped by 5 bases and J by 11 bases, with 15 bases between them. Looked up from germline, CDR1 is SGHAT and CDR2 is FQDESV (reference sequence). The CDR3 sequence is CASSQTGLLAFF. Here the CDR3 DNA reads TGTGCCAGCAGCCAAACAGGGTTACTTGCTTTCTTT.

CDR3 coding DNA: TGTGCCAGCTCACCAGCGGGACAGGGGGCGTCTGGCTACACCTTC. Its translation is CASSPAGQGASGYTF. The genes are TRBV18 and TRBJ1-2, with TRBD1 identical over 12 bases. Germline V CDR1 and CDR2: KGHSH, LQKENI. The CDR3 consists of 15 residues. V lost 2 bases to trimming and J lost 7 bases; unmatched junction nucleotides: 5. Combining the CDR3 with reference TRBV18 and TRBJ1-2 gives the whole variable domain NAGVMQNPRHLVRRRGQEARLRCSPMKGHSHVYWYRQLPEEGLKFMVYLQKENIIDESGMPKERFSAEFPKEGPSILRIQQVVRGDSAAYFCASSPAGQGASGYTFGSGTRLTVV.

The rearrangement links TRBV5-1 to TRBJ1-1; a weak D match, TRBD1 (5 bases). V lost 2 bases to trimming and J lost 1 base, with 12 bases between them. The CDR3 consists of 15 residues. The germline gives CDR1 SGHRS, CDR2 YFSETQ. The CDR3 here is CASSFNQGKNTEAFF. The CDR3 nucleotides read TGCGCCAGCAGCTTCAATCAGGGTAAGAACACTGAAGCTTTCTTT.

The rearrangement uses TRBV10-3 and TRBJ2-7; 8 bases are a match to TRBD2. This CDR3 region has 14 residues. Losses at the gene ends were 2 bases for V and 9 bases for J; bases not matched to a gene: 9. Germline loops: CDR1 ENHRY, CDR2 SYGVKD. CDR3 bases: TGTGCCATCAGTGAGAGTGGACTAGCCCTCGGGCAGTACTTC. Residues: CAISESGLALGQYF.

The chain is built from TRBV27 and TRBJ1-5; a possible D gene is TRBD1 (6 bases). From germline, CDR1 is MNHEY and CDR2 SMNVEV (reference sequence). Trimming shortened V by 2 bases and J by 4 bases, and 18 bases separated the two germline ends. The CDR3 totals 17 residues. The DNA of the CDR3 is TGTGCCAGCAGTTTAAACGATAAGCAGGGGTCTAATCAGCCCCAGCATTTT. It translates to CASSLNDKQGSNQPQHF.

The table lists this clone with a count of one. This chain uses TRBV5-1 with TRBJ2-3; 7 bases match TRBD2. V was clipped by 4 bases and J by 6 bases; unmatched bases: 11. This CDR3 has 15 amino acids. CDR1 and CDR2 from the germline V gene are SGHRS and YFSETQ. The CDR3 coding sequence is TGCGCCAGCAGCCCCCAGGCGGGAGTCGCGGATACGCAGTATTTT. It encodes CASSPQAGVADTQYF.

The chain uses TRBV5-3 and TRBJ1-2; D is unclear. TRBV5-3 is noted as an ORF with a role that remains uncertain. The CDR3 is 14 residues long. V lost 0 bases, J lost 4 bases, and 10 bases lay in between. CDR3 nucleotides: TGTGCCAGAAGCTTGGTGTGGCAAACCTATGGCTACACCTTC. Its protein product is CARSLVWQTYGYTF.

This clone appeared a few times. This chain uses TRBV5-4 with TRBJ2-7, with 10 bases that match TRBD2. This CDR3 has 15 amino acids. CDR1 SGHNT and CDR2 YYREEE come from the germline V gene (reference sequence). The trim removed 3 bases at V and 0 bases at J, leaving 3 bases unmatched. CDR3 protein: CASSSGLAFSYEQYF. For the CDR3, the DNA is TGTGCCAGCAGCTCGGGACTAGCGTTCTCCTACGAGCAGTACTTC.

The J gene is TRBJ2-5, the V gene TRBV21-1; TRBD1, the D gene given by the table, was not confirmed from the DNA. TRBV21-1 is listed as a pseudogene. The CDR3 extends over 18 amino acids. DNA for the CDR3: TGTGCCAGCAGCAAAGAGGCAGGGGGCGCGGAGTACCAAGAGACCCAGTACTTC. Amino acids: CASSKEAGGAEYQETQYF.

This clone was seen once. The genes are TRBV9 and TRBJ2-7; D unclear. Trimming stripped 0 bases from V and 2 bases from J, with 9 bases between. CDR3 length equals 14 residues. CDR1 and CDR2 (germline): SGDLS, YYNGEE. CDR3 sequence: CASSVGAVAYEQYF. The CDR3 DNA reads TGTGCCAGCAGCGTAGGGGCAGTGGCCTACGAGCAGTACTTC.

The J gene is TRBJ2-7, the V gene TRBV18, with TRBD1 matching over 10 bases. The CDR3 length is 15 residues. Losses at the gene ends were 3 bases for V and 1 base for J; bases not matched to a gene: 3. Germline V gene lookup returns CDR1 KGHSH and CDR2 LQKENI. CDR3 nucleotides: TGTGCCAGCTCACCCGGGACAGGGGCTTCCTACGAGCAGTACTTC. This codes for CASSPGTGASYEQYF.

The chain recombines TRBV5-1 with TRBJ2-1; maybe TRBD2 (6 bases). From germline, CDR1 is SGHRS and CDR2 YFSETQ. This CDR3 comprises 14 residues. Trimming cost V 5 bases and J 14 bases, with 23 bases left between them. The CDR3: CASSSGGDLSTKFF. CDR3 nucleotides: TGCGCCAGCAGTTCAGGAGGGGACTTGAGTACCAAGTTCTTC.

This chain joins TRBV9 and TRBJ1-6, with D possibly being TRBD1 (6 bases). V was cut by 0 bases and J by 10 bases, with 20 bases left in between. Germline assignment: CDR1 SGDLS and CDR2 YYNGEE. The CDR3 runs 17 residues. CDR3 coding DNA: TGTGCCAGCAGCGTAGAACGGGGGGGCTACGGTGACTCACCCCTCCACTTT. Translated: CASSVERGGYGDSPLHF. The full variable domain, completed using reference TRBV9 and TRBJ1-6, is DSGVTQTPKHLITATGQRVTLRCSPRSGDLSVYWYQQSLDQGLQFLIQYYNGEERAKGNILERFSAQQFPDLHSELNLSSLELGDSALYFCASSVERGGYGDSPLHFGNGTRLTVT.

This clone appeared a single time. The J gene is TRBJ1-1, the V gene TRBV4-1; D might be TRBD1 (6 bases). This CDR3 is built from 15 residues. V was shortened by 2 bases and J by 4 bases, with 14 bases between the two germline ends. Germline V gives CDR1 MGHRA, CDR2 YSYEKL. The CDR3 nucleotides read TGCGCCAGCAGCCAATGGGACACCGAGGCCACTGAAGCTTTCTTT. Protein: CASSQWDTEATEAFF.

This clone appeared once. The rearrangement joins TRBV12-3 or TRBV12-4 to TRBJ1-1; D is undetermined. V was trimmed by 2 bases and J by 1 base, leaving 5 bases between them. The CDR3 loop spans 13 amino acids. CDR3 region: CASSLYPNTEAFF. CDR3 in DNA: TGTGCCAGCAGTTTATATCCGAACACTGAAGCTTTCTTT.

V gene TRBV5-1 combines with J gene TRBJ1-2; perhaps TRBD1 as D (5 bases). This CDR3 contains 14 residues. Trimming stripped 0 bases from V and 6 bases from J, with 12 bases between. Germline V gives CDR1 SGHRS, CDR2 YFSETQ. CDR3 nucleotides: TGCGCCAGCAGCTTGGATACAGGCACAAATGGCTACACCTTC. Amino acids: CASSLDTGTNGYTF. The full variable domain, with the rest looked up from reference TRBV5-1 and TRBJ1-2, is KAGVTQTPRYLIKTRGQQVTLSCSPISGHRSVSWYQQTPGQGLQFLFEYFSETQRNKGNFPGRFSGRQFSNSRSEMNVSTLELGDSALYLCASSLDTGTNGYTFGSGTRLTVV.

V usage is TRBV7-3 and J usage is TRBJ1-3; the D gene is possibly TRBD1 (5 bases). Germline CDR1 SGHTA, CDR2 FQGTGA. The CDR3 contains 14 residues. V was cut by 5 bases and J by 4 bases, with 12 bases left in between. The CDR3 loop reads CASSQAGSGNTIYF. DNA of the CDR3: TGTGCCAGCAGCCAAGCAGGGTCGGGAAACACCATATATTTT.

For the CDR3, the DNA is TGTGCCAGCAGTGATACTAGCGGCAACAATGAGCAGTTCTTC. Its protein is CASSDTSGNNEQFF. V is TRBV6-4 and J is TRBJ2-1, with 8 bases lining up with TRBD2. V was pared by 3 bases and J by 5 bases, with 3 bases of the junction left unmatched. The CDR3 has 14 residues. The germline V gene has CDR1 MRHNA and CDR2 SNTAGT.

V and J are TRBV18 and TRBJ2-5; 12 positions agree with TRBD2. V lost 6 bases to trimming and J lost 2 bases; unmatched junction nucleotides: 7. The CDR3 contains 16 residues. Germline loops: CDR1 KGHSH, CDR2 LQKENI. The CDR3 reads CASSQTSGGLQETQYF. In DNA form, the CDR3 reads TGTGCCAGCTCGCAGACTAGCGGGGGTCTACAAGAGACCCAGTACTTC.

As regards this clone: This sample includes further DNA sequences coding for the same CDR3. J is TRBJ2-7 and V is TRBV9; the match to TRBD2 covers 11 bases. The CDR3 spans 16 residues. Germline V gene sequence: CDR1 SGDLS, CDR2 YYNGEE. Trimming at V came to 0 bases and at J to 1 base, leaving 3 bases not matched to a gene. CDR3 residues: CASSVGLAGGSYEQYF. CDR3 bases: TGTGCCAGCAGCGTAGGGCTAGCGGGAGGTTCCTACGAGCAGTACTTC.

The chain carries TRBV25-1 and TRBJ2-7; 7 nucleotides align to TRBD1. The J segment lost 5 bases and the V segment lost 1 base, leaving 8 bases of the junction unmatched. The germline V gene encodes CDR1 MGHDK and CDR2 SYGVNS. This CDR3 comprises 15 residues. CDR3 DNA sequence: TGTGCCAGCAGTGAATTAACAGGGGACCCCGACGAGCAGTACTTC. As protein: CASSELTGDPDEQYF.

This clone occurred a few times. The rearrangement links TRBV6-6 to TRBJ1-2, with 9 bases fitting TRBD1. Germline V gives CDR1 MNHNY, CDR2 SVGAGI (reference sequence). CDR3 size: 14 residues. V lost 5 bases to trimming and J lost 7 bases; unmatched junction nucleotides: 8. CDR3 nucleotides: TGTGCCAGCAGTCACCGGGACAGGGAGGGTGGCTACACCTTC. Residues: CASSHRDREGGYTF.